This TCR beta chain originates from a study of vaccination effects on CD4 cells after COVID-19. General observations from the study: Convalescent patients were scarce, and early post-infection timepoints were absent.

Germline CDR1 reads MGHRA; CDR2 reads YSYEKL. V was cut by 0 bases and J by 4 bases, with 15 bases left in between. CDR3 length equals 16 residues. Antigen-specific CD4+ T cells were expanded (with viral peptide pools) by the ViraFEST assay ahead of sequencing. Following a roughly 9-day culture, CD4+ T cells were purified. Of the BNT162b2 and mRNA-1273 vaccines, participants received two doses of one or the other. Profiled with immunoSEQ multiplex PCR; TCRdb holds only in-frame clones, not every one. The sample holds 65,000 to 75,000 clones, 74% seen once. Turning to this clone: What it recognizes is unknown.

The chain joins TRBV4-1 to TRBJ1-2; D ambiguous. The clonotype originates from a human donor who received a COVID-19 vaccine. Specimen: CD4+ T cells from PBMCs cultured with HCoV-229E spike peptides, collected after COVID-19 vaccination. Here the CDR3 reads CASSQEHSSTSYGYTF. CDR3 DNA: TGCGCCAGCAGCCAAGAGCACTCGAGCACGTCCTATGGCTACACCTTC.